This T cell receptor beta chain is drawn from a study of shared clonotypes between healthy human individuals. To note about this clone: As yet, its antigen is unknown.

The CDR3 sequence is 16 residues long. Per germline, CDR1 SGHRS and CDR2 YFSETQ. V lost 1 base and J lost 4; bases outside the gene matches: 8. The method was immunoSEQ multiplex PCR; TCRdb's version includes in-frame clones alone and lacks a portion of them. The sample consists of under 2,500,000 clones, around 95% of them appearing once. Findings and caveats of the study: Only blood was sampled; tissue repertoires likely differ.

This clonotype was sampled from a man younger than 35 in good health. V is TRBV5-1 and J is TRBJ2-3; 8 bases line up with TRBD2. The sample was naive CD4+ T cells sorted from blood. Subset noted: CD45RA+ positively selected. CDR3 protein: CASSLFRGGEADTQYF. The DNA of the CDR3 is TGCGCCAGCAGCTTGTTTCGGGGGGGTGAAGCAGATACGCAGTATTTT.